One and the same sample provided the 16 T cell receptor beta chains below, sequenced in a study of blood T cell repertoires in COVID-19. Assay used: immunoSEQ multiplex PCR; TCRdb lists only in-frame clones, some missing. The table records 250,000 to 300,000 clones, under 90% of them present only once. The sample consisted of PBMCs or T cells enriched from blood (not recorded which). These receptors originate from a man younger than 45 with acute COVID-19.

This chain connects TRBV7-9 to TRBJ2-7; 9 positions agree with TRBD1. Germline lookup yields CDR1 SEHNR and CDR2 FQNEAQ (reference sequence). Trimming at V came to 5 bases and at J to 1 base, leaving 9 bases not matched to a gene. The CDR3 contains 16 residues. The CDR3 loop is CASSVGTGYFSYEQYV. For the CDR3, the DNA is TGTGCCAGCAGCGTCGGGACAGGGTATTTTTCCTACGAGCAGTACGTC.

V and J are TRBV27 and TRBJ2-3; 8 positions match TRBD2. V shed 6 bases and J 6 bases; nucleotides not matched to a gene: 2. There are 12 residues in the CDR3. Per germline, CDR1 MNHEY and CDR2 SMNVEV (reference sequence). The CDR3 sequence is CASSGGADTQYF. CDR3 DNA: TGTGCCAGCAGCGGGGGGGCGGATACGCAGTATTTT.

In its sample, this clone was seen once. The rearrangement uses TRBV5-5 and TRBJ2-5; tentative D call: TRBD2 (5 bases). Germline V CDR1 and CDR2: SGHKS, YYEKEE (reference sequence). V lost 6 bases, J lost 5 bases, and 29 bases lay in between. The CDR3 runs 18 residues. CDR3 nucleotides: TGTGCCAGCAAATTCAATTCTAGTTGGTTCGGGGTTCGGGAGACCCAGTACTTC. Translating it yields CASKFNSSWFGVRETQYF.

The gene calls are TRBV5-8 and TRBJ1-2, with D unclear. Germline V gene lookup returns CDR1 SGHTS and CDR2 YDEGEE. The CDR3 has 16 amino acids. Trimming cost V 3 bases and J 3 bases, with 18 bases left between them. As DNA, the CDR3 is TGTGCCAGCAGCTCGCTTATTGGACCGGGATACTATGGCTACACCTTC. Protein product: CASSSLIGPGYYGYTF.

The chain links TRBV12-5 to TRBJ1-2; a possible D gene is TRBD1 (6 bases). CDR1 is LGHNT and CDR2 is FRNRAP in the germline V gene. V was trimmed by 5 bases and J by 6 bases, leaving 13 bases between them. The CDR3 sequence is 13 residues long. The CDR3 region is CASGVGGMDGYTF. CDR3 in DNA: TGTGCTAGTGGTGTAGGGGGTATGGATGGCTACACCTTC.

This clone was counted between two and nine times. The chain combines TRBV12-3 or TRBV12-4 with TRBJ2-5, with D hard to call. V shed 2 bases and J shed 5 bases, with 9 bases lying between them. This CDR3 region has 13 residues. CDR3 amino acids: CASSLMMRETQYF. The CDR3 nucleotides are TGTGCCAGCAGTTTAATGATGAGGGAGACCCAGTACTTC.

The rearrangement links TRBV27 to TRBJ1-6; D unresolved. V lost 3 bases and J 2 bases, leaving 5 bases between the germline ends. The CDR3 covers 14 residues. Per the germline V gene, CDR1 is MNHEY and CDR2 is SMNVEV (reference sequence). The CDR3 loop is CASSLGAYNSPLHF. CDR3 in DNA: TGTGCCAGCAGTTTGGGAGCCTATAATTCACCCCTCCACTTT.

This clone appeared a few times. The chain joins TRBV6-5 to TRBJ2-1; 8 bases align to TRBD1. Germline V gene sequence: CDR1 MNHEY, CDR2 SVGAGI. The trim removed 8 bases at V and 4 bases at J, leaving 7 bases unmatched. This CDR3 spans 14 amino acids. The CDR3 protein is CASRAGQGYNEQFF. The CDR3 DNA sequence: TGTGCCAGCCGGGCAGGACAGGGATACAATGAGCAGTTCTTC.

The rearrangement joins TRBV2 to TRBJ1-1; D gene unclear. The V gene's germline CDR1 is SNHLY and CDR2 FYNNEI. With 0 bases removed from V and 4 bases from J, the gap between germline ends came to 9 bases. The CDR3 has 14 amino acids. In nucleotides, the CDR3 is TGTGCCAGCAGTGAAGCGCTTCTAAGCACTGAAGCTTTCTTT. Encoded protein: CASSEALLSTEAFF.

The chain links TRBV20-1 to TRBJ2-7, with 9 bases aligning to TRBD2. In germline, CDR1 is DFQATT, CDR2 SNEGSKA (reference sequence). V lost 5 bases and J lost 5; bases outside the gene matches: 1. CDR3 length equals 11 residues. The CDR3 DNA sequence: TGCAGTGCTGGGACTAGCAACGAGCAGTACGTC. As protein: CSAGTSNEQYV.

The rearrangement links TRBV19 to TRBJ1-3; D is perhaps TRBD1 (5 bases). The CDR3 length is 16 residues. From germline, CDR1 is LNHDA and CDR2 SQIVND (reference sequence). Trimming took off 7 bases at V and 0 bases at J, with 16 bases between the two ends. The CDR3 sequence: CASTDPGLSSGNTIYF. The CDR3 DNA reads as TGTGCCAGTACCGACCCGGGACTTAGCTCTGGAAACACCATATATTTT.

Note on this clone: The sample contains more than one DNA sequence encoding this CDR3. This chain links TRBV5-1 with TRBJ1-1; a weak D match, TRBD1 (5 bases). Trimming shortened V by 0 bases and J by 4 bases, and 10 bases separated the two germline ends. In germline, CDR1 is SGHRS, CDR2 YFSETQ. The CDR3 has 14 residues. The CDR3 DNA follows: TGCGCCAGCAGCTTGGGGAGGGGAGGCACTGAAGCTTTCTTT. This sequence encodes CASSLGRGGTEAFF.

CDR3 in amino acids: CASSFQLDGELFF. The CDR3 DNA reads TGTGCCAGCAGTTTCCAACTAGACGGGGAGCTGTTTTTT. The J gene is TRBJ2-2, the V gene TRBV6-5; possible D gene TRBD2, 5 bases. Trimming cost V 4 bases and J 7 bases, with 10 bases left between them. This CDR3 has 13 amino acids. CDR1 and CDR2 (germline): MNHEY, SVGAGI.

This clone was observed once. This chain uses TRBV28 with TRBJ1-5, with 8 positions matching TRBD1. The CDR3 covers 16 residues. Trimming removed 7 bases from V and 4 bases from J; junction bases left unmatched: 12. Germline lookup yields CDR1 MDHEN and CDR2 SYDVKM. The CDR3 loop reads CASTSLSRTGNQPQHF. The CDR3 nucleotides are TGTGCCAGCACTTCTTTGTCCCGGACAGGGAATCAGCCCCAGCATTTT.

The chain recombines TRBV6-4 with TRBJ2-3; D is unresolved. CDR1 and CDR2 from the germline V gene are MRHNA and SNTAGT. Trimming stripped 4 bases from V and 5 bases from J, with 10 bases between. The CDR3 is 13 residues long. This CDR3 is CASSGTLKDTQYF. The CDR3 DNA reads TGTGCCAGCAGTGGTACTTTAAAAGATACGCAGTATTTT.

CDR3 amino acids: CASSAGPQGTQYF. In DNA form, the CDR3 reads TGTGCCAGCAGTGCGGGCCCGCAAGGTACGCAGTATTTT. The chain carries TRBV6-2 or TRBV6-3 and TRBJ2-3, with D tentatively TRBD2 (5 bases). Looked up from germline, CDR1 is MNHEY and CDR2 is SVGEGT. The CDR3 is 13 amino acids. V dropped 5 bases and J dropped 8 bases, with 14 bases sitting between them.